This TCR beta chain was observed in a study of beta chain features in type 1 diabetes. Study-level points and caveats: Patients showed naive, central memory and Treg TCRB repertoires that appeared more similar than those of healthy donors. Among patients with Type 1 diabetes, TCRB CDR3s were moderately but significantly shorter in every one of the four CD4+ subsets.

The CDR3 runs to 19 residues. Trimming shortened V by 1 base and J by 6 bases, and 24 bases separated the two germline ends. Germline CDR1 is SGHDN and CDR2 is FVKESK. Comments on this clone: Its antigen is unknown.

The study reverse transcribed the entire isolated RNA, so it sequenced expressed TCRB transcripts. Sequenced naive, central memory and regulatory T cell samples produced an average of around 4 million reads. Method: immunoSEQ multiplex PCR; TCRdb's copy keeps in-frame clones and lacks some. The sample contains fewer than 350,000 clones, roughly 15% of which appear only once. The source of this sequence is a man aged 18-30 years with type 1 diabetes. Specimen: naive CD4+ T cells from blood. The gene calls are TRBV14 and TRBJ2-2, with D possibly being TRBD2 (5 bases). For the CDR3, the DNA is TGTGCCAGCAGCCAAGTAGGCAGGTTGGGGAGACTCCAACCCGGGGAGCTGTTTTTT. Protein product: CASSQVGRLGRLQPGELFF.